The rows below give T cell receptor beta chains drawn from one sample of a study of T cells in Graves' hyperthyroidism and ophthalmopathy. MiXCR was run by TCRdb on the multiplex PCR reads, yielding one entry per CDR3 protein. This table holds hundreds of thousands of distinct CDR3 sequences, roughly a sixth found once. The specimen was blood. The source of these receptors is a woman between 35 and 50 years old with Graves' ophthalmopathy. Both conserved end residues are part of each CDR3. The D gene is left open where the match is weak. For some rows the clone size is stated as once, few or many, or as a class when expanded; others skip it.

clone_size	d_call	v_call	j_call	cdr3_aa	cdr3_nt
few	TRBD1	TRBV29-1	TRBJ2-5	CSVVGQGMAQYF	TGCAGCGTTGTGGGACAGGGAATGGCCCAGTACTTC
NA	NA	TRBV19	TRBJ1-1	CASTTRHAIMNTEAFF	TGTGCCAGTACTACGAGACATGCAATCATGAACACTGAAGCTTTCTTT
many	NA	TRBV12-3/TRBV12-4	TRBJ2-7	CASSLAVPYEQYF	TGTGCCAGCAGTTTAGCGGTACCCTACGAGCAGTACTTC
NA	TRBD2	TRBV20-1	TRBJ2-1	CSATGGYNEQFF	TGCAGTGCTACGGGGGGGTACAATGAGCAGTTCTTC
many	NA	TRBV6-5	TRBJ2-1	CASSRLASSSSEQFF	TGTGCCAGCAGTCGCCTAGCGTCATCTTCTAGCGAGCAGTTCTTC
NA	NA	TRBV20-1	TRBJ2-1	CSARATSSREQFF	TGCAGTGCTAGGGCGACGAGTTCCCGGGAGCAGTTCTTC
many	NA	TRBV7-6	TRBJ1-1	CASSPMYGGSTEAFF	TGTGCCAGCAGCCCAATGTATGGCGGGTCTACTGAAGCTTTCTTT
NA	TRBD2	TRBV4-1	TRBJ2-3	CASSPRASGREDTQYF	TGCGCCAGCAGCCCCCGGGCTAGCGGGAGGGAAGATACGCAGTATTTT
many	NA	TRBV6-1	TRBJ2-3	CASGMISYSADTQYF	TGTGCCAGCGGCATGATAAGTTACTCAGCAGATACGCAGTATTTT
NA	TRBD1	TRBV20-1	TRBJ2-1	CSAADRDNEQFF	TGCAGTGCGGCGGACAGGGACAATGAGCAGTTCTTC
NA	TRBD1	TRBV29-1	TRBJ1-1	CSVEDLGQGLDVAFF	TGCAGCGTTGAAGATCTCGGACAGGGGCTGGATGTAGCTTTCTTT
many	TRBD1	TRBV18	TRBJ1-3	CASSPDRGGNTIYF	TGTGCCAGCTCACCGGACAGGGGAGGAAACACCATATATTTT
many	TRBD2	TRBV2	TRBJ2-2	CASSELGLAGTGELFF	TGTGCCAGCAGTGAATTAGGACTAGCGGGGACAGGGGAGCTGTTTTTT
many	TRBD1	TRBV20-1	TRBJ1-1	CSVPGQRNTEAFF	TGCAGTGTACCGGGACAGAGGAACACTGAAGCTTTCTTT
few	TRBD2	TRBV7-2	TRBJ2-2	CASSLPARTSGRPDTGELFF	TGTGCCAGCAGCTTACCCGCCCGGACTAGCGGGAGGCCCGACACCGGGGAGCTGTTTTTT
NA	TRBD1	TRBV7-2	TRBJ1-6	CAGSGRQGGSPLHF	TGTGCCGGCAGCGGCCGACAGGGGGGTTCACCCCTCCACTTT
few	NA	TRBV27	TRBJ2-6	CASSLLSGTSGANVLTF	TGTGCCAGCAGTTTACTTTCGGGGACCTCTGGGGCCAACGTCCTGACTTTC
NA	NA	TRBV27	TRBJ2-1	CASSFTGPLDEQFF	TGTGCCAGCAGTTTTACCGGGCCTTTGGATGAGCAGTTCTTC
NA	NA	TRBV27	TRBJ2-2	CASREYTGELFF	TGTGCCAGCCGCGAATACACCGGGGAGCTGTTTTTT
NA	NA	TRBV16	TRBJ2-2	CASSPSKNTGELFF	TGTGCCAGCAGCCCCTCCAAGAACACCGGGGAGCTGTTTTTT
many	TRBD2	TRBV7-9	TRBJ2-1	CASSPRLAAYNEQFF	TGTGCCAGCAGCCCCCGACTAGCGGCCTACAATGAGCAGTTCTTC
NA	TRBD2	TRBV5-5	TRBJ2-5	CASSLREGRAGETQYF	TGTGCCAGCAGCTTGAGGGAGGGACGGGCAGGGGAGACCCAGTACTTC
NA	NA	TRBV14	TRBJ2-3	CASSPLLKVDTQYF	TGTGCCAGCAGCCCCCTCTTGAAGGTGGATACGCAGTATTTT
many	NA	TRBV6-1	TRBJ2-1	CASSDVPRRYNEQFF	TGTGCCAGCAGTGACGTACCCCGGAGGTACAATGAGCAGTTCTTC
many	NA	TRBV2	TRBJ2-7	CASTLTARSSYEQYF	TGTGCCAGCACGCTTACCGCCCGGAGCAGCTACGAGCAGTACTTC
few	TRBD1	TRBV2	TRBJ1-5	CASSIQGEYLPQHF	TGTGCCAGCAGCATACAGGGGGAATATCTGCCCCAGCATTTT
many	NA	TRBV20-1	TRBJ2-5	CSARDPLRSGTQYF	TGCAGTGCTAGAGATCCGCTCCGGAGTGGGACCCAGTACTTC
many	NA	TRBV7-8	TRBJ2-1	CASSLVLAPYNEQFF	TGTGCCAGCAGCTTGGTTCTAGCCCCTTACAATGAGCAGTTCTTC
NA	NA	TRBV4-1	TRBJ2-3	CASSQVGLHSTDTQYF	TGCGCCAGCAGCCAAGTGGGACTCCACAGCACAGATACGCAGTATTTT
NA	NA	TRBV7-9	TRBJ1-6	CASSASGRIDSPLHF	TGTGCCAGCAGCGCGTCCGGGAGGATAGATTCACCCCTCCACTTT
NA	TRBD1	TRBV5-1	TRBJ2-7	CASSSGTGGIYEQYF	TGCGCCAGCAGCTCCGGGACAGGGGGCATTTACGAGCAGTACTTC
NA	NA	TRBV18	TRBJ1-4	CASSLKTNEKLFF	TGTGCCAGCTCCCTAAAAACTAATGAAAAACTGTTTTTT
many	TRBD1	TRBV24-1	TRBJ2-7	CATSDRQGPTYEQYF	TGTGCCACCAGTGACCGACAGGGTCCCACCTACGAGCAGTACTTC
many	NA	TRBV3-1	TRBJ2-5	CASSQDISRAETQYF	TGTGCCAGCAGCCAAGATATTAGTAGGGCGGAGACCCAGTACTTC
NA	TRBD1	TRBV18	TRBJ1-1	CASSPQDRGWAEAFF	TGTGCCAGCTCACCACAGGACAGGGGCTGGGCTGAAGCTTTCTTT
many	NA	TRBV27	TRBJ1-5	CASSLVGSNQPQHF	TGTGCCAGCAGCTTAGTTGGTAGCAATCAGCCCCAGCATTTT
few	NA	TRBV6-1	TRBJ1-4	CASKIETGDEKLFF	TGTGCCAGCAAAATAGAGACAGGTGACGAAAAACTGTTTTTT
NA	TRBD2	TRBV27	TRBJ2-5	CASSPEGGGAWETQYF	TGTGCCAGCAGTCCCGAGGGCGGGGGGGCTTGGGAGACCCAGTACTTC
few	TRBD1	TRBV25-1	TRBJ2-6	CASRPSAGQGVTSGANVLTF	TGTGCCAGCCGACCTTCGGCGGGACAGGGGGTTACCTCTGGGGCCAACGTCCTGACTTTC
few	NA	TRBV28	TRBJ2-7	CASRLMRASSYEQYF	TGTGCCAGCAGGCTGATGAGGGCTAGCTCCTACGAGCAGTACTTC
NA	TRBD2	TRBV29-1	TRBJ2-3	CSVVNVPSGSDTQYF	TGCAGCGTTGTAAATGTCCCTAGCGGATCAGATACGCAGTATTTT
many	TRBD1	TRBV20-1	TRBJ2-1	CSADRGGNEQFF	TGCAGTGCTGACAGGGGGGGCAATGAGCAGTTCTTC
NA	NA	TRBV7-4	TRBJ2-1	CASSLATALNEQFF	TGTGCCAGCAGCTTAGCGACGGCTTTAAATGAGCAGTTCTTC
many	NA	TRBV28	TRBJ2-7	CASMTGASSYEQYF	TGTGCCAGCATGACAGGAGCCAGCTCCTACGAGCAGTACTTC
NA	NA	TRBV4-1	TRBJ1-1	CASSQEGALEYEAFF	TGCGCCAGCAGCCAAGAGGGCGCGTTAGAGTACGAAGCTTTCTTT
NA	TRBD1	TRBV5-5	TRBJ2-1	CASSSRQGARSEQFF	TGTGCCAGCAGCAGCCGACAGGGGGCTCGAAGTGAGCAGTTCTTC
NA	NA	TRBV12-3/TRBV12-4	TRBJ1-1	CASSLLDKAFF	TGTGCCAGCAGTTTATTGGATAAAGCTTTCTTT
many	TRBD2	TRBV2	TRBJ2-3	CASRGPSGLSTDTQYF	TGTGCCAGCAGGGGGCCTAGCGGGTTGAGCACAGATACGCAGTATTTT
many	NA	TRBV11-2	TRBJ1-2	CASSPDGLRGYTF	TGTGCCAGCAGCCCGGACGGACTTAGGGGCTACACCTTC
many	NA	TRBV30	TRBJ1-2	CAWSWGRSRYGYTF	TGTGCCTGGAGTTGGGGGCGATCCCGTTATGGCTACACCTTC
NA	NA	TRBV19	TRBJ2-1	CASSNRGALSNEQFF	TGTGCCAGTAGTAATCGGGGGGCCCTCAGCAATGAGCAGTTCTTC
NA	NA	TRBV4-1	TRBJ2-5	CASSQDGGRDWTQYF	TGCGCCAGCAGCCAAGATGGCGGGCGGGATTGGACCCAGTACTTC
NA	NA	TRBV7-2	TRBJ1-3	CASSPRGLGYGNTIYF	TGTGCCAGCAGCCCTAGGGGATTGGGTTATGGAAACACCATATATTTT
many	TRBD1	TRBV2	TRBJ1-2	CATRTGEYGYTF	TGTGCCACCAGGACAGGGGAGTATGGCTACACCTTC
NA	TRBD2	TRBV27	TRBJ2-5	CAGRLAEQETQYF	TGTGCCGGAAGACTAGCGGAACAAGAGACCCAGTACTTC
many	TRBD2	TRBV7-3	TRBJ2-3	CASSLTTLAGTDTQYF	TGTGCCAGCAGCCTAACAACTCTAGCGGGCACAGATACGCAGTATTTT
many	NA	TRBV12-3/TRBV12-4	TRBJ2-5	CASSLAFFIDGQETQYF	TGTGCCAGCAGTTTAGCTTTCTTCATCGACGGACAAGAGACCCAGTACTTC
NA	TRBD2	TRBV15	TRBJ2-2	CATSRVLAGNTGELFF	TGTGCCACCAGCAGAGTACTAGCGGGGAACACCGGGGAGCTGTTTTTT
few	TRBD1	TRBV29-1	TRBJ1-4	CSATEGTAGDEKLFF	TGCAGCGCCACGGAAGGGACAGCAGGAGATGAAAAACTGTTTTTT
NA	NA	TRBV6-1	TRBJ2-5	CASTWVAGAQYF	TGTGCCAGCACCTGGGTAGCCGGGGCCCAGTACTTC